This TCR beta chain was recorded in a study of blood T cells in healthy people across ages. Whole-study findings and limits: Unsorted PBMC material precluded a definitive naive versus antigen-experienced comparison.

Together with a sample-barcoded 5' primer, a J-beta primer mix was included in a second PCR lasting roughly 6 to 12 cycles. A template-switch adaptor that had 12 random nucleotides put a tag on each cDNA molecule. All samples gave at least 2.5 million CDR3-containing paired-end reads. TCRdb re-called the 5' RACE reads with MiXCR, one entry per CDR3 protein. The sample has over a million distinct CDR3 sequences, about 42% seen once. This clonotype has only one observation. Antigen: not known. Input material: blood. The TCR comes from a woman between 18 and 29 years old in good health.

The CDR3 DNA is TGTGCCAGCAGCTTAGTTTTAGCGGGGGGAGACAATGAGCAGTACTTC. This gives the protein CASSLVLAGGDNEQYF. The chain recombines TRBV7-2 with TRBJ2-1; 10 nucleotides line up with TRBD2. The tail of the sequence fits TRBJ2-7 better, so the J call may be wrong. The CDR3 sequence is 16 residues long. Germline CDR1 SGHTA, CDR2 FQGNSA.